This TCR beta chain was captured in a study of T cell repertoires in ileal Crohn's disease. Included were adult ileal or ileocolonic Crohn's patients indicated for ileocolonic resection. Study-level results: Active smokers at surgery had more clonal expansions than non-smokers. Sorted CD8 T cells held more high-frequency clones than CD4.

The repertoire was sequenced with immunoSEQ multiplex PCR; TCRdb's copy has only in-frame clones and lacks some. This sample has some 6,700 clones, with 83% found just once. In the case of this clone: The antigen remains unidentified.

The CDR3 is 14 residues long. CDR1 MNHEY and CDR2 SVGAGI come from the germline V gene. Trimming shortened V by 2 bases and J by 1 base, and 8 bases separated the two germline ends. This receptor was identified in an adult with Crohn's disease. Sequencing was carried out using ileal tissue. The chain couples TRBV6-5 to TRBJ2-5; D gene unclear. Here the CDR3 DNA reads TGTGCCAGCAGTTACGTTGGAGTCCAAGAGACCCAGTACTTC. It codes for CASSYVGVQETQYF.